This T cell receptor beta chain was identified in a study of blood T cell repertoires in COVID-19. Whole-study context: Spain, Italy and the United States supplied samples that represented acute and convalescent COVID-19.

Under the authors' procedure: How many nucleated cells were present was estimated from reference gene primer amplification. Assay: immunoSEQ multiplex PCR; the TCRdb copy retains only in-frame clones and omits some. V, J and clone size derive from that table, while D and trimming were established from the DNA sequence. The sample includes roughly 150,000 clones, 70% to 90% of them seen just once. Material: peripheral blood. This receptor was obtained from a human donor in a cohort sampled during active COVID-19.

DNA of the CDR3: TGTGCCAGCAGCCCGGGACAGCAAGAGACCCAGTACTTC. It is translated as CASSPGQQETQYF. The rearrangement links TRBV5-4 to TRBJ2-5; TRBD1 matches 7 bases. This CDR3 has 13 amino acids. With 4 bases clipped from V and 2 bases from J, the junction kept 2 bases outside the gene matches. From germline, CDR1 is SGHNT and CDR2 YYREEE (reference sequence).